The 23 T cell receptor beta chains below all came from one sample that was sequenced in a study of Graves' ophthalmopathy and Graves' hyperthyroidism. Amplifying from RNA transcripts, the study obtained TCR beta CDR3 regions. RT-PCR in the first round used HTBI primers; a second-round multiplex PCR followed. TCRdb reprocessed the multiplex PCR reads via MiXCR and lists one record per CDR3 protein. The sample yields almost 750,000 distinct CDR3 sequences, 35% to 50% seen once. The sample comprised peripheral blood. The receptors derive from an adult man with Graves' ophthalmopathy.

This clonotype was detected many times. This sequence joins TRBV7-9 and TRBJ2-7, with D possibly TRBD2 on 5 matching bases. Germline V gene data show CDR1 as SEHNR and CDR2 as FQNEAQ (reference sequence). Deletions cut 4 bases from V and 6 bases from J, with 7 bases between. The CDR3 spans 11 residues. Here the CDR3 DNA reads TGTGCCAGCAGCTCGGCGGGCGAGCAGTACTTC. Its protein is CASSSAGEQYF.

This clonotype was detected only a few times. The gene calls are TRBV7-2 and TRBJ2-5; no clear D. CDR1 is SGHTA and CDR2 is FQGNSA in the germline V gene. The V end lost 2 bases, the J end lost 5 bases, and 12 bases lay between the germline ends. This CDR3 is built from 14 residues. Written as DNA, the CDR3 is TGTGCCAGCAGCTTATACGAAAATGGGGAGACCCAGTACTTC. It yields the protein CASSLYENGETQYF.

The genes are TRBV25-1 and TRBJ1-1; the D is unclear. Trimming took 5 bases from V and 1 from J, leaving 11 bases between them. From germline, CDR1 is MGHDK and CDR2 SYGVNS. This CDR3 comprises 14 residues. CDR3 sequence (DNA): TGTGCCAGCAGTTTCCCCAGCCCGAACACTGAAGCTTTCTTT. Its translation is CASSFPSPNTEAFF.

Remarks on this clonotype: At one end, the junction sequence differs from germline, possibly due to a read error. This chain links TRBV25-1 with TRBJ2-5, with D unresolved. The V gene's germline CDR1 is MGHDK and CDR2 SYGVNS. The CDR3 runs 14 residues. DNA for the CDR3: TGCGCCAGCAGTAACAGATTCATACAAGAGACCCAGTACTTC. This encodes CASSNRFIQETQYF.

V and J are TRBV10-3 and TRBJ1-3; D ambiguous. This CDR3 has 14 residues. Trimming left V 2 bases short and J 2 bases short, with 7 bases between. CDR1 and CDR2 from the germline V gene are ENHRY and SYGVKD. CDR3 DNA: TGTGCCATCAGTGAGACAAAGACTGGAAACACCATATATTTT. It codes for CAISETKTGNTIYF.

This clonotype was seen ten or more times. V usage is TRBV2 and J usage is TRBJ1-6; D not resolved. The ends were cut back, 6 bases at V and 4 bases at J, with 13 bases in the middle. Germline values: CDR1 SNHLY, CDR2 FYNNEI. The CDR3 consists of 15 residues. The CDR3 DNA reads TGTGCCAGCAGAGGACCAACAGAGTATAATTCACCCCTCCACTTT. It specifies CASRGPTEYNSPLHF. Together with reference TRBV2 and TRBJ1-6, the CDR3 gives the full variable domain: EPEVTQTPSHQVTQMGQEVILRCVPISNHLYFYWYRQILGQKVEFLVSFYNNEISEKSEIFDDQFSVERPDGSNFTLKIRSTKLEDSAMYFCASRGPTEYNSPLHFGNGTRLTVT.

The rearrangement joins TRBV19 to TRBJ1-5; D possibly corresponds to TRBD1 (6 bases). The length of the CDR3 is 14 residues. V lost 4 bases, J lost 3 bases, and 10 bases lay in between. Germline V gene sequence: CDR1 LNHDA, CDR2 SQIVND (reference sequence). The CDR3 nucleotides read TGTGCCAGTAGTAGAGGGGGGGACAATCAGCCCCAGCATTTT. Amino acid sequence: CASSRGGDNQPQHF.

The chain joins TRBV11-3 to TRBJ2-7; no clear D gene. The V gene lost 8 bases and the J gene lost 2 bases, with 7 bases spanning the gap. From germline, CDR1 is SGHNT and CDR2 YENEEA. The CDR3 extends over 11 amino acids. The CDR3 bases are TGTGCCAGCCCCTCTACCTACGAGCAGTACTTC. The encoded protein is CASPSTYEQYF.

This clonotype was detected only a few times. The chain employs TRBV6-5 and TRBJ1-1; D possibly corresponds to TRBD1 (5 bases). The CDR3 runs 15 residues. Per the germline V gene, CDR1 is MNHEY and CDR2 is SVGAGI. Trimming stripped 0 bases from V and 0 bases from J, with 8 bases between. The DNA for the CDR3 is TGTGCCAGCAGTTACTCGGTGGGGCTGAACACTGAAGCTTTCTTT. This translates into CASSYSVGLNTEAFF.

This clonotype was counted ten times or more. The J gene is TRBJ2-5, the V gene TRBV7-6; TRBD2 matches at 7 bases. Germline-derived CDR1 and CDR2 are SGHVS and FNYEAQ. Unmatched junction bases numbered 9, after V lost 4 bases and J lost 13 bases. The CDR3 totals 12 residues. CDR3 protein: CASSSGLSPPYF. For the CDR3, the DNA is TGTGCCAGCAGCTCGGGACTAAGCCCCCCGTACTTC.

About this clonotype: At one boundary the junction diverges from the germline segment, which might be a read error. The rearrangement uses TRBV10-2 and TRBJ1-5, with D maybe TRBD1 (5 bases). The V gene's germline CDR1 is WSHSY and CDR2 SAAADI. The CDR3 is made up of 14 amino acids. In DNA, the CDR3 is TGTGCCAGCAGTGTGAACAGGCGGGATCAGCCCCAGCATTTT. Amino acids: CASSVNRRDQPQHF.

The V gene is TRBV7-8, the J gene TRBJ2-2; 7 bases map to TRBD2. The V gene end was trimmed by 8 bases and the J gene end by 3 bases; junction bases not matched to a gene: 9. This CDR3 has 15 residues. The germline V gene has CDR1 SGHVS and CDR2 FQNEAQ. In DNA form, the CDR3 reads TGTGCCAGCGGTGGGGAGGGTTTGTACACCGGGGAGCTGTTTTTT. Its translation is CASGGEGLYTGELFF.

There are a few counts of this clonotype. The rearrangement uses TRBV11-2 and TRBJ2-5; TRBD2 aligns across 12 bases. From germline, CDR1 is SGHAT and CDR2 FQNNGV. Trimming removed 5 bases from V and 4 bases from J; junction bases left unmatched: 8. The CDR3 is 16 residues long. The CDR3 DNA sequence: TGTGCCAGCAGCCCGTGGCCTAGCGGGGGGGCAGAGACCCAGTACTTC. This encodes CASSPWPSGGAETQYF.

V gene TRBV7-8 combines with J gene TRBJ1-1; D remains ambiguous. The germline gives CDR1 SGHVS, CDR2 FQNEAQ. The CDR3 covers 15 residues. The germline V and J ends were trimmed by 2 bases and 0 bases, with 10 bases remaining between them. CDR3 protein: CASSLPGLMNTEAFF. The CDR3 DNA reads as TGTGCCAGCAGCTTACCGGGATTGATGAACACTGAAGCTTTCTTT.

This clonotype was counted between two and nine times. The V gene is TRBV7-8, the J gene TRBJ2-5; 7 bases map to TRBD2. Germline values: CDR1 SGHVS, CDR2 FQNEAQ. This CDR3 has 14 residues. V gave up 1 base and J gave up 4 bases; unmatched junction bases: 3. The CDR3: CASSLVTGGETQYF. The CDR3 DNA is TGTGCCAGCAGCTTAGTTACGGGGGGAGAGACCCAGTACTTC. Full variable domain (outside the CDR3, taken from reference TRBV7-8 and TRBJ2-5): GAGVSQSPRYKVAKRGQDVALRCDPISGHVSLFWYQQALGQGPEFLTYFQNEAQLDKSGLPSDRFFAERPEGSVSTLKIQRTQQEDSAVYLCASSLVTGGETQYFGPGTRLLVL.

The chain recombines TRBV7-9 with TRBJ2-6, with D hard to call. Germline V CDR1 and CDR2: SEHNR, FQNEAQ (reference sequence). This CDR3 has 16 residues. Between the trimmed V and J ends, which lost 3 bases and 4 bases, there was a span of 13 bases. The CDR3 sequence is CASSLEFHSGANVLTF. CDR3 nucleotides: TGTGCCAGCAGCTTGGAATTCCATTCAGGGGCCAACGTCCTGACTTTC. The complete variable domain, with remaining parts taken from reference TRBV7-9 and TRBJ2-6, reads DTGVSQNPRHKITKRGQNVTFRCDPISEHNRLYWYRQTLGQGPEFLTYFQNEAQLEKSRLLSDRFSAERPKGSFSTLEIQRTEQGDSAMYLCASSLEFHSGANVLTFGAGSRLTVL.

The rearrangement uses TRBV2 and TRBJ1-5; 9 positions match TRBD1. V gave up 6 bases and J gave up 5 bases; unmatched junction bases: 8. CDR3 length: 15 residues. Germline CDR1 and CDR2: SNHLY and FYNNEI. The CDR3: CASREDRGIDQPQHF. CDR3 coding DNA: TGTGCCAGCAGGGAGGACAGGGGAATTGATCAGCCCCAGCATTTT.

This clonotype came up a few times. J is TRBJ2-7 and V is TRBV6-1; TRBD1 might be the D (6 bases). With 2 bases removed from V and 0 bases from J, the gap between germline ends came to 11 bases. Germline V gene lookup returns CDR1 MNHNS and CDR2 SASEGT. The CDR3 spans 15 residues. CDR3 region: CASSELGTLSYEQYF. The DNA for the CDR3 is TGTGCCAGCAGTGAATTAGGGACACTCTCCTACGAGCAGTACTTC.

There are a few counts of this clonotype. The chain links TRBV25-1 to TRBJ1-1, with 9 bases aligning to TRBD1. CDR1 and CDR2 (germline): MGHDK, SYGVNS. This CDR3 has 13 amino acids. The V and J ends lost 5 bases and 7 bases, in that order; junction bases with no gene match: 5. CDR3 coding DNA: TGTGCCAGCAGTTACGGGACAGGGTTTGAAGCTTTCTTT. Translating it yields CASSYGTGFEAFF. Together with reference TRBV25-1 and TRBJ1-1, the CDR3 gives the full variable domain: EADIYQTPRYLVIGTGKKITLECSQTMGHDKMYWYQQDPGMELHLIHYSYGVNSTEKGDLSSESTVSRIRTEHFPLTLESARPSHTSQYLCASSYGTGFEAFFGQGTRLTVV.

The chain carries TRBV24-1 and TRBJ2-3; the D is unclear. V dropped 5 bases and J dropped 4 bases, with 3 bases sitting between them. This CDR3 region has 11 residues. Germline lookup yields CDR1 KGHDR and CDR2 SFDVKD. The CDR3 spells CATSASDTQYF. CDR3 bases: TGTGCCACCAGTGCATCAGATACGCAGTATTTT.

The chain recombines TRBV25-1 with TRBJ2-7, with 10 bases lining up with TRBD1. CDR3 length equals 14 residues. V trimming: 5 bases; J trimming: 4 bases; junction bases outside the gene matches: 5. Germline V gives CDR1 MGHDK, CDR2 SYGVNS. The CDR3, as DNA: TGTGCCAGCAGTTACGGGACAGGGGTTTACGAGCAGTACTTC. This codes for CASSYGTGVYEQYF.

The DNA for the CDR3 is TGTGCCAGCAGTGAAGTTGTCGGTGACTATGGCTACACCTTC. The encoded protein is CASSEVVGDYGYTF. V is TRBV7-9 and J is TRBJ1-2; D remains unclear. The CDR3 totals 14 residues. The germline V and J ends were trimmed by 6 bases and 3 bases, with 14 bases remaining between them. Germline V gene lookup returns CDR1 SEHNR and CDR2 FQNEAQ (reference sequence).

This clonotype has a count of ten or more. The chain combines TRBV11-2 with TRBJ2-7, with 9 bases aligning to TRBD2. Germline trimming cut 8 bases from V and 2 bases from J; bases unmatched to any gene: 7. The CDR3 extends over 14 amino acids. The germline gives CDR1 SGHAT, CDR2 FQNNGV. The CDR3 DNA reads TGTGCCAGCGGCGTAGCGGGAGTTACCTACGAGCAGTACTTC. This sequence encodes CASGVAGVTYEQYF.